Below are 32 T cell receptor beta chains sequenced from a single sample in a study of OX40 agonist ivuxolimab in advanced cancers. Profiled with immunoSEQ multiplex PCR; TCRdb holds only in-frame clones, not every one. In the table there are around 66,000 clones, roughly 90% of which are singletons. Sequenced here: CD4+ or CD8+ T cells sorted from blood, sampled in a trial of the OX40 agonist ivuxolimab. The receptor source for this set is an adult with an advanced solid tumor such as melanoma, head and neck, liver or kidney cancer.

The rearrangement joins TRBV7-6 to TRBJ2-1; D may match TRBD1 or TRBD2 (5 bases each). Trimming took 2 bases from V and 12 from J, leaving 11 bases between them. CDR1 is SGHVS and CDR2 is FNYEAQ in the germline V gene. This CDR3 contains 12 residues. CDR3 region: CASSLNRDPQFF. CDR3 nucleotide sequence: TGTGCCAGCAGCTTAAATCGGGACCCGCAGTTCTTC.

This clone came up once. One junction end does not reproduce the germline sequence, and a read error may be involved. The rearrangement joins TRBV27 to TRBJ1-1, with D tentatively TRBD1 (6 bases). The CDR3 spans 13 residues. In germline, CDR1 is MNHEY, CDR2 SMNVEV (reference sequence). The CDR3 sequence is CASRTTGNAEAFF. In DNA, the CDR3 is TGTGCCAGCAGAACCACAGGGAACGCTGAAGCTTTCTTT.

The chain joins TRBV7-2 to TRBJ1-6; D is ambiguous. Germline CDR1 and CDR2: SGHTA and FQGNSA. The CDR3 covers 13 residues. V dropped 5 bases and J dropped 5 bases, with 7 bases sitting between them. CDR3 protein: CASSPVNNSPLHF. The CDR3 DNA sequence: TGTGCCAGCAGCCCGGTAAATAATTCACCCCTCCACTTT.

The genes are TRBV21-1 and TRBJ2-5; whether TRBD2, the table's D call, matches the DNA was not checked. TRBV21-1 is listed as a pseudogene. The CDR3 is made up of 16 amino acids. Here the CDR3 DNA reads TGTGCCAGCAGCAAAGATTTGACTAGCGGGGAGGAGACCCAGTACTTC. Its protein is CASSKDLTSGEETQYF.

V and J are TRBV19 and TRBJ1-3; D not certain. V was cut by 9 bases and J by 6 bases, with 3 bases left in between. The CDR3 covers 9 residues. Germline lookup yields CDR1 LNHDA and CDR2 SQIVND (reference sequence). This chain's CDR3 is CARINTIYF. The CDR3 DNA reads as TGTGCCAGAATAAACACCATATATTTT.

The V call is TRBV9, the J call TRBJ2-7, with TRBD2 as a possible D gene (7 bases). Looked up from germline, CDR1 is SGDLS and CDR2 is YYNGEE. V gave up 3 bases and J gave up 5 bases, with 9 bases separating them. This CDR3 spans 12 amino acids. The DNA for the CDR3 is TGTGCCAGCAGCGCGGGGGGCAACGAGCAGTACTTC. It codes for CASSAGGNEQYF.

The CDR3 sequence: CASSIDAEETQYF. The CDR3, as DNA: TGTGCCAGTAGTATCGACGCAGAAGAGACCCAGTACTTC. The chain is built from TRBV19 and TRBJ2-5; D is uncertain. Germline V gene sequence: CDR1 LNHDA, CDR2 SQIVND (reference sequence). Trimming left V 3 bases short and J 3 bases short, with 8 bases between. The CDR3 totals 13 residues.

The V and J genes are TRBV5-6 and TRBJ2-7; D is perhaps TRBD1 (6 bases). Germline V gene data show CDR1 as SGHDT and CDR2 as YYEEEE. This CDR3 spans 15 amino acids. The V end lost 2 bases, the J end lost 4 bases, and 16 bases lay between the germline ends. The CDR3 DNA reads TGTGCCAGCAGCTTTGGACAGTCAGGTTTTTACGAGCAGTACTTC. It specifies CASSFGQSGFYEQYF.

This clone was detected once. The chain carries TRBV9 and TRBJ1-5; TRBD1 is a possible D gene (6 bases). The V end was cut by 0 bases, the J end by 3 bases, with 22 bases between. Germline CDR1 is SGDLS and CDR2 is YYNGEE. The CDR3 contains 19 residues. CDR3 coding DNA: TGTGCCAGCAGCGTAGTAGGGCCTTTACAGGGAGGCCTCAATCAGCCCCAGCATTTT. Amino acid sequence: CASSVVGPLQGGLNQPQHF.

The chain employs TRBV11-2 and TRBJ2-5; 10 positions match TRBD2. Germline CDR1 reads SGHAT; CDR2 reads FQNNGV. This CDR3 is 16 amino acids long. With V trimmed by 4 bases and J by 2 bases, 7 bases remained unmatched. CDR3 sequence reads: CASSYHSGGPQETQYF. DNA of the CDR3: TGTGCCAGCAGCTATCATAGCGGGGGGCCTCAAGAGACCCAGTACTTC.

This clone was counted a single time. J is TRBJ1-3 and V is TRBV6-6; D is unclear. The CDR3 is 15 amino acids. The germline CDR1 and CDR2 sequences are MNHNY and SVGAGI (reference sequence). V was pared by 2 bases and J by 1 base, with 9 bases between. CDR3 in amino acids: CASSYREVSGNTIYF. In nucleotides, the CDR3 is TGTGCCAGCAGTTACCGGGAGGTTTCTGGAAACACCATATATTTT.

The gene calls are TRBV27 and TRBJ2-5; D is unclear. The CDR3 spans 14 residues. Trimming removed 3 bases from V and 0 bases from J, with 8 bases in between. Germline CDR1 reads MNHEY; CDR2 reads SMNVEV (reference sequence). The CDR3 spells CASSFQAYQETQYF. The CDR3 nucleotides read TGTGCCAGCAGTTTTCAAGCATACCAAGAGACCCAGTACTTC.

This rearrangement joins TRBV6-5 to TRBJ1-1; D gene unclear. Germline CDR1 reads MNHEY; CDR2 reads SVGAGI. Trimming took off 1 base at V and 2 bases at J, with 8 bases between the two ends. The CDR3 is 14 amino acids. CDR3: CASSYYAGNTEAFF. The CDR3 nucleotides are TGTGCCAGCAGTTACTATGCAGGCAACACTGAAGCTTTCTTT.

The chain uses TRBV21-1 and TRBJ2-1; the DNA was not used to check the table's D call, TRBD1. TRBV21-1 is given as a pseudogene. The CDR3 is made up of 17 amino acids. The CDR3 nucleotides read TGTGCCAGCAGCTCGACGGGTCGTTGGGGCCCCTACAATGAGCAGTTCTTC. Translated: CASSSTGRWGPYNEQFF.

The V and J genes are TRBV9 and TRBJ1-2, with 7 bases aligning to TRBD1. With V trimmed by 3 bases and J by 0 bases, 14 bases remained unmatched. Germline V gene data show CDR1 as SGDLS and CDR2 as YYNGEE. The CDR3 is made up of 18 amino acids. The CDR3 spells CASSEATGQAGANYGYTF. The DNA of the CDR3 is TGTGCCAGCAGCGAGGCGACAGGGCAGGCGGGAGCTAACTATGGCTACACCTTC.

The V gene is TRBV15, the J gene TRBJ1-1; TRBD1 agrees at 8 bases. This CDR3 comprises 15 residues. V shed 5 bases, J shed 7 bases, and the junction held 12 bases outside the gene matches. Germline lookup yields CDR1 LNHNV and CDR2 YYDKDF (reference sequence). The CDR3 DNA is TGTGCCACCAGCGGCTATCGGACAGGGTCAATTGAAGCTTTCTTT. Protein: CATSGYRTGSIEAFF.

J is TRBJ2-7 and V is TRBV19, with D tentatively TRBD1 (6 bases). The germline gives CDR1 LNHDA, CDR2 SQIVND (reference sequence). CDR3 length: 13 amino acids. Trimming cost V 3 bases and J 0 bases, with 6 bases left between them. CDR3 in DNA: TGTGCCAGTAGTATGGACAGCTCCTACGAGCAGTACTTC. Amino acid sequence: CASSMDSSYEQYF.

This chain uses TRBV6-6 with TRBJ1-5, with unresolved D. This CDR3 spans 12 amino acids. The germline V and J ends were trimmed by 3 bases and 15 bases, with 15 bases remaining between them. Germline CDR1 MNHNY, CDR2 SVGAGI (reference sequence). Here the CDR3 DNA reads TGTGCCAGCAGTTATACCCTGGCCCCTTGGCATTTT. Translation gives CASSYTLAPWHF.

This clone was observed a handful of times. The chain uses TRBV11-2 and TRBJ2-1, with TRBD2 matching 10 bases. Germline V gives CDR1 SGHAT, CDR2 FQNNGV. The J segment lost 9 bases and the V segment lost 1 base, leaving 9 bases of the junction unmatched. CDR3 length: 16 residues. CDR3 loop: CASSLGGGLADFEQFF. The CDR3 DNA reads TGTGCCAGCAGCTTAGGGGGCGGACTAGCGGACTTTGAGCAGTTCTTC.

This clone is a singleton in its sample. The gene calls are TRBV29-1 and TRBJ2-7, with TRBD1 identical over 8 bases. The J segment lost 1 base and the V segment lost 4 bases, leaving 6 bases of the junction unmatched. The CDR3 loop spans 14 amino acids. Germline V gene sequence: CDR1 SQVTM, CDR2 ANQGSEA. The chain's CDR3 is CSVVGTGMSYEQYF. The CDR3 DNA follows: TGCAGCGTTGTGGGGACAGGAATGTCCTACGAGCAGTACTTC.

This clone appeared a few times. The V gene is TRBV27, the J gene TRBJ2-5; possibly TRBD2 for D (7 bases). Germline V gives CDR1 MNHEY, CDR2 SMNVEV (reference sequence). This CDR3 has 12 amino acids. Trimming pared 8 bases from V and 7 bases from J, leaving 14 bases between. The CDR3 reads CASGGGRGTQYF. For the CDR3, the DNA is TGTGCCAGCGGGGGGGGGCGGGGGACCCAGTACTTC.

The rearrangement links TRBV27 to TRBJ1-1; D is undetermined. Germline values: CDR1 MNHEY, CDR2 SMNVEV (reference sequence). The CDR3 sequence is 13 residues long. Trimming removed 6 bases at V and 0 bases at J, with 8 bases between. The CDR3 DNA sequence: TGTGCCAGCAGCATGGCGGTGAACACTGAAGCTTTCTTT. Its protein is CASSMAVNTEAFF.

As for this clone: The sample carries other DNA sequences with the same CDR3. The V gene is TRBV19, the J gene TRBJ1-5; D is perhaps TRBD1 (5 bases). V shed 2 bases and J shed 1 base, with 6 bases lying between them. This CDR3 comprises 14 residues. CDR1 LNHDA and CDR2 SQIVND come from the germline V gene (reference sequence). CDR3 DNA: TGTGCCAGTAGTATAAGGGACAGCAATCAGCCCCAGCATTTT. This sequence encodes CASSIRDSNQPQHF.

The CDR3 loop is CASSQAIGVGYSNQPQHF. CDR3 coding DNA: TGCGCCAGCAGCCAAGCCATAGGGGTGGGATATAGCAATCAGCCCCAGCATTTT. The chain is built from TRBV4-1 and TRBJ1-5, with a weak D call TRBD1 (5 bases). Germline CDR1 MGHRA, CDR2 YSYEKL. The length of the CDR3 is 18 residues. The V end lost 1 base, the J end lost 0 bases, and 16 bases lay between the germline ends.

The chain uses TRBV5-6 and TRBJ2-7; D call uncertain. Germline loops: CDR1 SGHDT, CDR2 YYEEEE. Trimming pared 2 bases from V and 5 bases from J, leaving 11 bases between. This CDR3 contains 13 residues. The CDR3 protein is CASSLITADEQYF. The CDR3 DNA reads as TGTGCCAGCAGCTTAATCACCGCGGACGAGCAGTACTTC.

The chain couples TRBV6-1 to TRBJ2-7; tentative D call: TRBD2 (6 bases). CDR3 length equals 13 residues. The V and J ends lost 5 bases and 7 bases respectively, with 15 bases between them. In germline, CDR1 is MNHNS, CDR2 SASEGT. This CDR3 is CASSPGGSGEQYF. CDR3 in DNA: TGTGCCAGCAGTCCTGGGGGTAGCGGAGAGCAGTACTTC.

CDR3 bases: TGTGCCAGTAGTACCTGGACAGGACAATACGAGCAGTACTTC. It yields the protein CASSTWTGQYEQYF. This chain links TRBV19 with TRBJ2-7; 7 bases agree with TRBD1. CDR3 length: 14 residues. Unmatched junction bases numbered 7, after V lost 4 bases and J lost 4 bases. In germline, CDR1 is LNHDA, CDR2 SQIVND (reference sequence).

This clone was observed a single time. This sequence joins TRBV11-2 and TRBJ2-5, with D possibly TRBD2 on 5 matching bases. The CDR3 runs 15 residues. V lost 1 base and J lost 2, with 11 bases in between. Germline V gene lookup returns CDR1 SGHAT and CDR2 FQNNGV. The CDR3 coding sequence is TGTGCCAGCAGCTTAGGACTCGCGGGTCAAGAGACCCAGTACTTC. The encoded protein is CASSLGLAGQETQYF.

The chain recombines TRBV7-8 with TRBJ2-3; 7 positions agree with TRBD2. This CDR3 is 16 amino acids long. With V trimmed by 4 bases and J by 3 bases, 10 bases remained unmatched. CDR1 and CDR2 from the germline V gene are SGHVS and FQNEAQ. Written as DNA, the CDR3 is TGTGCCAGCAGCTCCGGGTCGGGCGGGGGAACAGATACGCAGTATTTT. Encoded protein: CASSSGSGGGTDTQYF. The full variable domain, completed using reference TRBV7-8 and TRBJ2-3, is GAGVSQSPRYKVAKRGQDVALRCDPISGHVSLFWYQQALGQGPEFLTYFQNEAQLDKSGLPSDRFFAERPEGSVSTLKIQRTQQEDSAVYLCASSSGSGGGTDTQYFGPGTRLTVL.

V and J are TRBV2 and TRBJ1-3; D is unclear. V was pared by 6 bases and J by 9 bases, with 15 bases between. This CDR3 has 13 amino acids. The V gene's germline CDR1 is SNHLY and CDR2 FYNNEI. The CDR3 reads CASRGVPSATIYF. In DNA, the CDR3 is TGTGCCAGCAGGGGAGTCCCGTCCGCCACCATATATTTT.

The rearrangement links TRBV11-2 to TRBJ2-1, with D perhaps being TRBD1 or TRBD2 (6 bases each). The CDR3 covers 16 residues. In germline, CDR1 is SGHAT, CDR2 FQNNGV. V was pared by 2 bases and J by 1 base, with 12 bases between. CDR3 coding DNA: TGTGCCAGCAGCTTAAGGGGGGCCGTATCCTACAATGAGCAGTTCTTC. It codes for CASSLRGAVSYNEQFF.

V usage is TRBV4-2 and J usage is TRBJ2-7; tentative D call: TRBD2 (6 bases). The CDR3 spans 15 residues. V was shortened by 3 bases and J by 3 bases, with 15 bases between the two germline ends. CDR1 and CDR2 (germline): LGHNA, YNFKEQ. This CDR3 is CASSHHSTGDYEQYF. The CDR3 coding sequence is TGTGCCAGCAGCCACCATTCAACGGGAGACTACGAGCAGTACTTC.